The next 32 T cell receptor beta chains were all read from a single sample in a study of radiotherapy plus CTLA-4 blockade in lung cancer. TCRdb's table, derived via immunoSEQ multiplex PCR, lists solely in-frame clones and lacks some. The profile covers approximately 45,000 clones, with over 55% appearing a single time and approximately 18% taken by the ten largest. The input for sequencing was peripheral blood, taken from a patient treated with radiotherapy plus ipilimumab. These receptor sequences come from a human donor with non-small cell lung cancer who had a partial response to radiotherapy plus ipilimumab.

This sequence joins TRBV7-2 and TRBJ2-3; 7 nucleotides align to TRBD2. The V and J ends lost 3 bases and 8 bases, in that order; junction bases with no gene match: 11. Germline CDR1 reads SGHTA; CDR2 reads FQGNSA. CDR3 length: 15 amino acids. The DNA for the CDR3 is TGTGCCAGCAGCTTCAGCGGGGTTGGTACCTTTACGCAGTATTTT. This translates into CASSFSGVGTFTQYF.

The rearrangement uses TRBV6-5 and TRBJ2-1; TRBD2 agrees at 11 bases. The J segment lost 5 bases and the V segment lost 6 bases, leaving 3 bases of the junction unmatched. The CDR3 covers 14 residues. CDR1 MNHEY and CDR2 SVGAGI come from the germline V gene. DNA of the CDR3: TGTGCCAGCAGACCTAGCGGGAGGAACAATGAGCAGTTCTTC. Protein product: CASRPSGRNNEQFF.

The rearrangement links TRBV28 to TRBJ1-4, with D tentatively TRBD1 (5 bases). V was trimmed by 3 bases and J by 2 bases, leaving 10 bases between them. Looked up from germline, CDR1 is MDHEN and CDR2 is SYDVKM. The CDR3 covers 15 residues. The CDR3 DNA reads TGTGCCAGCAGTTTCCTAGGGGTGACTAATGAAAAACTGTTTTTT. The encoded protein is CASSFLGVTNEKLFF.

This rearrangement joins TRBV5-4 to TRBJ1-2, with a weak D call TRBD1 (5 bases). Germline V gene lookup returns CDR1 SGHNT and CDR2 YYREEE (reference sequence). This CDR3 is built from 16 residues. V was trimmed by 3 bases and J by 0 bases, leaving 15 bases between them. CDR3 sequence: CASSYGHRNPNYGYTF. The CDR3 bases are TGTGCCAGCAGCTATGGACACAGGAACCCTAACTATGGCTACACCTTC.

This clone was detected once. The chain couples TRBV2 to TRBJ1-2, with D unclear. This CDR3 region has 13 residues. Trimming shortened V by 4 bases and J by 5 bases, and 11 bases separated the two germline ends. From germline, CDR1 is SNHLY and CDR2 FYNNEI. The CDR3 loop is CASSGTPRYGYTF. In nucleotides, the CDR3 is TGTGCCAGCAGTGGAACCCCCCGGTATGGCTACACCTTC.

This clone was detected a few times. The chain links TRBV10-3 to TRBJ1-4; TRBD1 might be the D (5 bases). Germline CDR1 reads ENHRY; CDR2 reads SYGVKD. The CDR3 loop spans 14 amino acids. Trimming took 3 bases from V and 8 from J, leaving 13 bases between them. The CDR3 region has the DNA TGTGCCATCAGTGATTCCCAGGGCAGAGAAAAACTGTTTTTT. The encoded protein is CAISDSQGREKLFF.

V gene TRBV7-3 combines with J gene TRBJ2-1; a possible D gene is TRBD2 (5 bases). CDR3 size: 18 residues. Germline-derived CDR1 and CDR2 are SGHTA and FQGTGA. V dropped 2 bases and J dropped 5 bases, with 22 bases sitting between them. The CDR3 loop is CASSLLRRAVLVDNEQFF. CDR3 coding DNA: TGTGCCAGCAGCTTACTTAGGCGGGCCGTCCTCGTGGACAATGAGCAGTTCTTC.

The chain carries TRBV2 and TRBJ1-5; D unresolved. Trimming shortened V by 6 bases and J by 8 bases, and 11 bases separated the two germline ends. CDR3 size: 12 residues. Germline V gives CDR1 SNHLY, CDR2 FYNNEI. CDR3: CASSTLVEPQHF. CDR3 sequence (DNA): TGTGCCAGCAGCACCCTTGTAGAGCCCCAGCATTTT.

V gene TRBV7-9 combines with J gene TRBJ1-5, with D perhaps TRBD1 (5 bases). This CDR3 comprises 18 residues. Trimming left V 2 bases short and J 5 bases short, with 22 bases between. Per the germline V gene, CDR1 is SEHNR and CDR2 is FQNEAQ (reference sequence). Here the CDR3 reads CASSLTGLQGSPDQPQHF. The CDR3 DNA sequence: TGTGCCAGCAGCTTAACGGGACTCCAGGGATCTCCCGATCAGCCCCAGCATTTT. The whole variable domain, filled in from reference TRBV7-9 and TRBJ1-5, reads DTGVSQNPRHKITKRGQNVTFRCDPISEHNRLYWYRQTLGQGPEFLTYFQNEAQLEKSRLLSDRFSAERPKGSFSTLEIQRTEQGDSAMYLCASSLTGLQGSPDQPQHFGDGTRLSIL.

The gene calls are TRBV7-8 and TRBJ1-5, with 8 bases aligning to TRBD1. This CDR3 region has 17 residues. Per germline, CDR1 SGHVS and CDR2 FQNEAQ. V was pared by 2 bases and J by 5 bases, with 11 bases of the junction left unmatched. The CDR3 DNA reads TGTGCCAGCAGCTTATCCCCTCCGGACAGGGCTCATCAGCCCCAGCATTTT. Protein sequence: CASSLSPPDRAHQPQHF.

The DNA of the CDR3 is TGTGCCAGCAGTGAATACGGCGGGGGGGCGAAGGATACGCAGTATTTT. This encodes CASSEYGGGAKDTQYF. J is TRBJ2-3 and V is TRBV25-1, with TRBD2 matching 9 bases. Germline values: CDR1 MGHDK, CDR2 SYGVNS. There are 16 residues in the CDR3. The junction had 7 bases not matched to a gene; V was cut back by 0 bases and J by 6 bases.

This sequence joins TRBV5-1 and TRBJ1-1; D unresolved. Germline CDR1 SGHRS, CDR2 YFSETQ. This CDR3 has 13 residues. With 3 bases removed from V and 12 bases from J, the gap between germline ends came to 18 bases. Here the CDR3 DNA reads TGCGCCAGCAGCTCTCTCTCTACACCAGGTTCTTTCTTT. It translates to CASSSLSTPGSFF.

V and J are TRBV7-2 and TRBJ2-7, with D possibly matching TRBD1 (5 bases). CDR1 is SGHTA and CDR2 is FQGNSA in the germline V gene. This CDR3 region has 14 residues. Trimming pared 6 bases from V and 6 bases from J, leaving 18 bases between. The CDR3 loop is CASSFLPQGGEQYF. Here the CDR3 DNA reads TGTGCCAGCAGTTTTTTGCCCCAGGGCGGCGAGCAGTACTTC.

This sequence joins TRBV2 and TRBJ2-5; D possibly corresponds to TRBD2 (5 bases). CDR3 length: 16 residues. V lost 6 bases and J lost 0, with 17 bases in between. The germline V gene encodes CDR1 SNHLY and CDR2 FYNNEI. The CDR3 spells CASRRRGELYQETQYF. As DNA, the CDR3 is TGTGCCAGCAGACGTCGTGGGGAGCTGTACCAAGAGACCCAGTACTTC. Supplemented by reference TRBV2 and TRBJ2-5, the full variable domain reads EPEVTQTPSHQVTQMGQEVILRCVPISNHLYFYWYRQILGQKVEFLVSFYNNEISEKSEIFDDQFSVERPDGSNFTLKIRSTKLEDSAMYFCASRRRGELYQETQYFGPGTRLLVL.

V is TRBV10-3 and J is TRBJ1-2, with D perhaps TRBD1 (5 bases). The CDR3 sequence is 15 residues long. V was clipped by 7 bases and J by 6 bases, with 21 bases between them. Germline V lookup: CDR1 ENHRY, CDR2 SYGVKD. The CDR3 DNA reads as TGTGCCATCATTGATCGGCCACAGGCAGGCAATGGCTACACCTTC. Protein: CAIIDRPQAGNGYTF.

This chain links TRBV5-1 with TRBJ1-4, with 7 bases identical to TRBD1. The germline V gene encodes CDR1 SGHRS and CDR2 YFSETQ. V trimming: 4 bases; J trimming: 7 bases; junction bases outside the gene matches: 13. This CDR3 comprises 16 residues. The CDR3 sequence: CASSPGTAPSLEKLFF. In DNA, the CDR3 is TGCGCCAGCAGCCCCGGGACAGCCCCCAGCCTTGAAAAACTGTTTTTT.

The CDR3 region is CASSYRGSLGYTF. The DNA for the CDR3 is TGTGCCAGCAGTTACCGAGGGAGTCTTGGCTACACCTTC. J is TRBJ1-2 and V is TRBV6-5; no definite D call. This CDR3 spans 13 amino acids. V lost 2 bases, J lost 7 bases, and 11 bases lay in between. CDR1 is MNHEY and CDR2 is SVGAGI in the germline V gene.

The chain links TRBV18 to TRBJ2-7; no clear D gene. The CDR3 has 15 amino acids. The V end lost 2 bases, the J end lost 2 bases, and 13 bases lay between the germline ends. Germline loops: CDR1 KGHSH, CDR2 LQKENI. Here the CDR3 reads CASSPNPGQAYEQYF. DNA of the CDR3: TGTGCCAGCTCACCAAATCCGGGTCAAGCCTACGAGCAGTACTTC.

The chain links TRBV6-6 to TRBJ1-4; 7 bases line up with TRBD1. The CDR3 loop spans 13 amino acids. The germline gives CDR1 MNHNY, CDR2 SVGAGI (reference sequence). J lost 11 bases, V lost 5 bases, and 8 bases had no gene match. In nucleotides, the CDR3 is TGTGCCAGCAGTGACAGGGTATTTGACAAACTGTTTTTT. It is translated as CASSDRVFDKLFF.

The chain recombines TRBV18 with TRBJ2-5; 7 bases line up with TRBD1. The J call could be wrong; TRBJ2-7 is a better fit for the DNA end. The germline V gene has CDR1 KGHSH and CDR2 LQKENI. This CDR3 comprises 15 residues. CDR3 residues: CASSPSSQGAYEQYF. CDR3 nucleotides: TGTGCCAGCTCACCATCCTCCCAGGGGGCCTACGAGCAGTACTTC.

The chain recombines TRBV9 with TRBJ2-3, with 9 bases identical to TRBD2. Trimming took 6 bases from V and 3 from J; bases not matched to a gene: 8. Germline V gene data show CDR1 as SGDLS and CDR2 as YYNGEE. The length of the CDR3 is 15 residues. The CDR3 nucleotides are TGTGCCAGCACCATTAGCGGGAGAAGGACAGATACGCAGTATTTT. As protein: CASTISGRRTDTQYF.

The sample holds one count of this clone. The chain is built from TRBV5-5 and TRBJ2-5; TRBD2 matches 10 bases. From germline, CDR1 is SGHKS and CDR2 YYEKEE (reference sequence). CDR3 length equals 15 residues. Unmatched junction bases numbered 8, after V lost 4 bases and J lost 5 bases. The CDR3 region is CASSPVSGGAETQYF. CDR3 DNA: TGTGCCAGCAGCCCAGTAAGCGGGGGGGCGGAGACCCAGTACTTC.

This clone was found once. For the CDR3, the DNA is TGTGCCAGCAGTTCCCGGGGAGGAAGGACTGAAGCTTTCTTT. Its protein is CASSSRGGRTEAFF. The rearrangement links TRBV6-1 to TRBJ1-1; D not resolved. Germline lookup yields CDR1 MNHNS and CDR2 SASEGT. The CDR3 loop spans 14 amino acids. V was shortened by 5 bases and J by 5 bases, with 15 bases between the two germline ends.

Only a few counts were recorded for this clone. This chain's CDR3 is CASSSRGEQYF. The CDR3 bases are TGTGCCAGCAGCTCCCGGGGAGAACAGTACTTC. The chain recombines TRBV5-4 with TRBJ2-4; D might be TRBD2 (5 bases). The CDR3 sequence is 11 residues long. Per the germline V gene, CDR1 is SGHNT and CDR2 is YYREEE (reference sequence). Trimming cost V 3 bases and J 13 bases, with 11 bases left between them.

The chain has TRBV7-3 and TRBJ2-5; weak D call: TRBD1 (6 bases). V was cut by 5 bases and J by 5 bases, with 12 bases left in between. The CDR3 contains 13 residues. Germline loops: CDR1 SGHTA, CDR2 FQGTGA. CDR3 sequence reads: CASSLHRDETQYF. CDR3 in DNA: TGTGCCAGCAGCCTTCACAGGGATGAGACCCAGTACTTC.

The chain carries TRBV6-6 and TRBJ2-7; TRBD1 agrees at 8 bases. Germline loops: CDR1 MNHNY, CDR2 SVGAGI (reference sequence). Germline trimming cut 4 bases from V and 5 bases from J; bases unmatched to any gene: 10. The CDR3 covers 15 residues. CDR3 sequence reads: CASSFSTGVIDEQYF. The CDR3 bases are TGTGCCAGCAGTTTCTCGACAGGGGTAATCGACGAGCAGTACTTC.

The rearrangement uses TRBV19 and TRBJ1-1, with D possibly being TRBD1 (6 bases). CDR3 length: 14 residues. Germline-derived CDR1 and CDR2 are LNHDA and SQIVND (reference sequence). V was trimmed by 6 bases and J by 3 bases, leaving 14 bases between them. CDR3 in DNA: TGTGCCAGTAGGAGGGGGAATTTTGACACTGAAGCTTTCTTT. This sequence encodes CASRRGNFDTEAFF.

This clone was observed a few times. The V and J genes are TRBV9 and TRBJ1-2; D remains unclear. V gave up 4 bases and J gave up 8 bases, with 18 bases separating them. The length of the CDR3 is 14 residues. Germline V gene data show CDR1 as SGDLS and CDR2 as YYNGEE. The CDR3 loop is CASSFRPDSKGYTF. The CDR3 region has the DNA TGTGCCAGCAGCTTCCGGCCTGACTCCAAGGGCTACACCTTC.

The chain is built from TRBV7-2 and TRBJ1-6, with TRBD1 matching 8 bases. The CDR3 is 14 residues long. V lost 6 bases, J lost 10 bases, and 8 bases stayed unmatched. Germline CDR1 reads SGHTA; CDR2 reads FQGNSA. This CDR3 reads CASRGAGGLSPLHF. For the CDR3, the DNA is TGTGCCAGCAGGGGGGCAGGGGGCCTCTCACCCCTCCACTTT.

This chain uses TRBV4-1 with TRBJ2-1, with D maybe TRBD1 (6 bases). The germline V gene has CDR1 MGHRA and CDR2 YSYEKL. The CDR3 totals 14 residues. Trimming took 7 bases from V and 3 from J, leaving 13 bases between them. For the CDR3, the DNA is TGCGCCAGCACCTCTGGGGACATCTACAATGAGCAGTTCTTC. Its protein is CASTSGDIYNEQFF.

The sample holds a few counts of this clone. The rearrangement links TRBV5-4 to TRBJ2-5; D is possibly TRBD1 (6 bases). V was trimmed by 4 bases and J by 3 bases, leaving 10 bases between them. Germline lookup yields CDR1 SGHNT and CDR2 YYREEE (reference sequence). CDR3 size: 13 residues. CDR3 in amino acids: CASSQKGEETQYF. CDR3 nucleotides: TGTGCCAGCAGCCAAAAGGGGGAAGAGACCCAGTACTTC.

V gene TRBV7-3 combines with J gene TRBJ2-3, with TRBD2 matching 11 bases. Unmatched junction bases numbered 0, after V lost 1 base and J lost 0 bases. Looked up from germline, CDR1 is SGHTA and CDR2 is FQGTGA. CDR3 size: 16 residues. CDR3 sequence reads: CASSLRTSGSTDTQYF. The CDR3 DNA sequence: TGTGCCAGCAGCTTAAGGACTAGCGGGAGCACAGATACGCAGTATTTT.